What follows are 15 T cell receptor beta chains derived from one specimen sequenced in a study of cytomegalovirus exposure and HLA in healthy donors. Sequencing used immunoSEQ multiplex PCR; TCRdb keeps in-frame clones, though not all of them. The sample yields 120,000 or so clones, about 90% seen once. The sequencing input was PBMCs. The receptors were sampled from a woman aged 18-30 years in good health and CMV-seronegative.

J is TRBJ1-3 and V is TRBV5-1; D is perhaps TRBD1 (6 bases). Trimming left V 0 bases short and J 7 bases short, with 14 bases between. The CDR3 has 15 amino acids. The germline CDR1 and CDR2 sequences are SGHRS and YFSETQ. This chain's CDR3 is CASSLVTGFGNTIYF. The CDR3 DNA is TGCGCCAGCAGCTTGGTTACAGGGTTCGGCAACACCATATATTTT.

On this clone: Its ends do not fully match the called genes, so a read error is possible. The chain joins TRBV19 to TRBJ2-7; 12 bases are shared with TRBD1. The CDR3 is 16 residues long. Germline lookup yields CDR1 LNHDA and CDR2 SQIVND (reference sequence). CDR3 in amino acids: CASSVDGTGGFYEQYF. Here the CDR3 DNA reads TGTGCCAGTAGTGTAGACGGGACAGGGGGCTTCTACGAGCAGTACTTC.

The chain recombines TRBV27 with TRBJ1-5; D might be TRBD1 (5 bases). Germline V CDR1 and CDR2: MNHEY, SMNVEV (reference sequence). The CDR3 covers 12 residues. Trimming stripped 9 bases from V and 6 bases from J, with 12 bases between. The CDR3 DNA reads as TGTGCCAGTAGGAGGGGTGGTCAGCCCCAGCATTTT. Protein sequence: CASRRGGQPQHF.

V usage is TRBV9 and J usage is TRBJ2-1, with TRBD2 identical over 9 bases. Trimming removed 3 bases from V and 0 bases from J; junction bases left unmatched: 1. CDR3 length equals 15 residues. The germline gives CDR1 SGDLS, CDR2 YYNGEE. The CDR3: CASSETSGSYNEQFF. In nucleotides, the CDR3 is TGTGCCAGCAGCGAGACTAGCGGCTCCTACAATGAGCAGTTCTTC. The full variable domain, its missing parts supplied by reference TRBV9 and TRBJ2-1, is DSGVTQTPKHLITATGQRVTLRCSPRSGDLSVYWYQQSLDQGLQFLIQYYNGEERAKGNILERFSAQQFPDLHSELNLSSLELGDSALYFCASSETSGSYNEQFFGPGTRLTVL.

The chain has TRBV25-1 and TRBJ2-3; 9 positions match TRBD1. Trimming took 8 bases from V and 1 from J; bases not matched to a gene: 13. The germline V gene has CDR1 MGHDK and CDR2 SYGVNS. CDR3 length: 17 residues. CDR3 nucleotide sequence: TGTGCCAGCTCGGGACAGGGACTGGTCTTTGGCACAGATACGCAGTATTTT. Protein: CASSGQGLVFGTDTQYF.

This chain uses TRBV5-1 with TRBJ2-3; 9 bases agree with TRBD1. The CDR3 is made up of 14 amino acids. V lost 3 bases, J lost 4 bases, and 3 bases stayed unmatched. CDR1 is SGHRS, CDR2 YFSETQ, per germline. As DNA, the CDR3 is TGCGCCAGCAGCTCGACAGGGGGTGCAGATACGCAGTATTTT. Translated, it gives CASSSTGGADTQYF.

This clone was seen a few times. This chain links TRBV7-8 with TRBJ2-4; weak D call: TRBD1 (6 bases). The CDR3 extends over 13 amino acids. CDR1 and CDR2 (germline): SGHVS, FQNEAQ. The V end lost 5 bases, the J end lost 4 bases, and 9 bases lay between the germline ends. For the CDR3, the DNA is TGTGCCAGCAGCCCTAGGGGGAAAAACATTCAGTACTTC. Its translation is CASSPRGKNIQYF.

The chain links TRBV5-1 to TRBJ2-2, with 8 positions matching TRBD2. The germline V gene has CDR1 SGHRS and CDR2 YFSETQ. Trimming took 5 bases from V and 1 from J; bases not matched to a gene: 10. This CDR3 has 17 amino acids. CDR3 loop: CASRNNFGGENTGELFF. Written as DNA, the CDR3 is TGCGCCAGCAGAAATAATTTCGGGGGGGAGAACACCGGGGAGCTGTTTTTT.

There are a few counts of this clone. The CDR3 bases are TGTGCCAGCAGTTTAGGGCTCAATAGCAATCAGCCCCAGCATTTT. Protein sequence: CASSLGLNSNQPQHF. The V call is TRBV27, the J call TRBJ1-5; D call uncertain. The CDR3 sequence is 15 residues long. From germline, CDR1 is MNHEY and CDR2 SMNVEV (reference sequence). V lost 2 bases, J lost 0 bases, and 8 bases lay in between.

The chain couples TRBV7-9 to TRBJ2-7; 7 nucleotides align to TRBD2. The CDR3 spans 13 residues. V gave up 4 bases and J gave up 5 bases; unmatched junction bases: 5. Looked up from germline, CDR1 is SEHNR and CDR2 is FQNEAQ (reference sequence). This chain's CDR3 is CASSSGLVHEQYF. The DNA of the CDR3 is TGTGCCAGCAGCTCCGGACTAGTCCACGAGCAGTACTTC.

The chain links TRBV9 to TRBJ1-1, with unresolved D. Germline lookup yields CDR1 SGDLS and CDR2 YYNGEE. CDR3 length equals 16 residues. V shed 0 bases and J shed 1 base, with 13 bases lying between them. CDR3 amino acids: CASSVGVGEGNTEAFF. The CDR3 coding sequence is TGTGCCAGCAGCGTAGGGGTTGGGGAGGGGAACACTGAAGCTTTCTTT.

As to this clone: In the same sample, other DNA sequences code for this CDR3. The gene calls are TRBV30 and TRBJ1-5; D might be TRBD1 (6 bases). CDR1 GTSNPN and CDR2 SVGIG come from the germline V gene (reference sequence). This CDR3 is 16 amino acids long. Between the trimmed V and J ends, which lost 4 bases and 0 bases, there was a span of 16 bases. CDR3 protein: CAWTGRGGASNQPQHF. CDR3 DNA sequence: TGTGCCTGGACCGGGAGGGGGGGAGCTAGCAATCAGCCCCAGCATTTT.

The CDR3 region has the DNA TGTGCCAGCAGTGACTCGGGGACTGGGGCACCAGATACGCAGTATTTT. Its protein is CASSDSGTGAPDTQYF. V and J are TRBV6-4 and TRBJ2-3; possibly TRBD2 for D (6 bases). CDR3 length: 16 amino acids. The germline CDR1 and CDR2 sequences are MRHNA and SNTAGT. The V end was cut by 0 bases, the J end by 4 bases, with 14 bases between.

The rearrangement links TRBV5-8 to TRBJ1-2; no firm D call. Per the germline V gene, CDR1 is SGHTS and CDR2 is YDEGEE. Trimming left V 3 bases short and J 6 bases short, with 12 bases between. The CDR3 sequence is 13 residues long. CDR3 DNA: TGTGCCAGCAGCTGGAGGTTGAGGAATGGCTACACCTTC. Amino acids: CASSWRLRNGYTF.

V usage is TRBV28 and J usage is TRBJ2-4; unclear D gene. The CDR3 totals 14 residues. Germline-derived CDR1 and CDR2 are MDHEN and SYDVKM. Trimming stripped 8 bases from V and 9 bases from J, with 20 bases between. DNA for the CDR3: TGTGCCAGCCTACCTAAGTTGGTTCCGGGCATTCAGTACTTC. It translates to CASLPKLVPGIQYF.